This T cell receptor (beta chain) appears in the sequencing data of a study of OX40 agonist ivuxolimab in advanced cancers. Profiled with immunoSEQ multiplex PCR; TCRdb holds only in-frame clones, not every one. This table holds 25,000 to 35,000 clones, 84% found once. The CDR3 has 15 residues. CDR1 SEHNR and CDR2 FQNEAQ come from the germline V gene (reference sequence). V gave up 5 bases and J gave up 0 bases; unmatched junction bases: 5. Samples were taken at baseline and on day 1 of cycles 4 and 7. The clonotype comes from an adult with an advanced solid tumor such as melanoma, head and neck, liver or kidney cancer. Sequencing was performed on CD4+ or CD8+ T cells sorted from blood, taken in a trial of the OX40 agonist ivuxolimab. This chain links TRBV7-9 with TRBJ2-7, with TRBD1 matching 9 bases. This CDR3 is CASSKPGQGSYEQYF. Written as DNA, the CDR3 is TGTGCCAGCAGCAAACCGGGACAGGGCTCCTACGAGCAGTACTTC.